This T cell receptor beta chain was captured in a study of fetal regulatory T cell absence and autoimmunity. The CDR3 covers 13 residues. Germline V lookup: CDR1 LNHDA, CDR2 SQIVND (reference sequence). The V and J ends lost 8 bases and 4 bases, in that order; junction bases with no gene match: 6. On this clone: Its antigen remains unknown.

TCRdb's copy holds only in-frame clones and misses some; the assay was immunoSEQ multiplex PCR. The top ten clones hold 0.41% of a sample with approximately 46,000 clones, 70% to 85% of them seen once. Study-level points and caveats: Broadly similar TRB gene family usage was seen in pancreas and cord blood.

Specimen: cord blood. The V call is TRBV19, the J call TRBJ1-2, with 8 positions matching TRBD1. The receptor comes from a newborn boy with IPEX syndrome. In DNA form, the CDR3 reads TGTGCCAGTCGGGACAGGAAACTCTATGGCTACACCTTC. Translation gives CASRDRKLYGYTF. Full variable domain (remainder filled in from reference TRBV19 and TRBJ1-2): DGGITQSPKYLFRKEGQNVTLSCEQNLNHDAMYWYRQDPGQGLRLIYYSQIVNDFQKGDIAEGYSVSREKKESFPLTVTSAQKNPTAFYLCASRDRKLYGYTFGSGTRLTVV.